These T cell receptor beta chains were read from a single sample in a study of spatial heterogeneity in lung cancer. TCRdb itself ran the 5' RACE reads through MiXCR, one entry per CDR3 protein. The data contain roughly 11,000 distinct CDR3 sequences, 9% to 14% of them singletons. The source was lung tumor tissue, collected at surgery. The receptors were gathered from a female donor with early-stage non-small cell lung cancer. Both conserved end residues are part of each CDR3. The D gene is left open where the match is weak. Clone size appears in some rows only: once, few, many, or a class for an expanded clone.

d_call: NA
cdr3_length: 15
j_call: TRBJ2-2
v_call: TRBV6-2/TRBV6-3
clone_size: few
cdr3_aa: CASSYSTGPTGELFF
cdr3_nt: TGTGCCAGCAGTTACTCCACAGGACCCACCGGGGAGCTGTTTTTT

d_call: TRBD1
cdr3_length: 13
j_call: TRBJ1-4
v_call: TRBV20-1
clone_size: medium-sized
cdr3_aa: CSAEMTGAEKLFF
cdr3_nt: TGCAGTGCTGAAATGACAGGGGCTGAAAAACTGTTTTTT

d_call: TRBD2
cdr3_length: 14
j_call: TRBJ2-7
v_call: TRBV7-9
clone_size: many
cdr3_aa: CASSRSGGLSEQYF
cdr3_nt: TGTGCCAGCAGCCGAAGCGGGGGGCTAAGCGAGCAGTACTTC

d_call: TRBD2
cdr3_length: 16
j_call: TRBJ2-1
v_call: TRBV20-1
clone_size: many
cdr3_aa: CSASSGSGTSYNEQFF
cdr3_nt: TGCAGTGCTAGTAGCGGGAGTGGTACGTCCTACAATGAGCAGTTCTTC

d_call: NA
cdr3_length: 13
j_call: TRBJ2-7
v_call: TRBV16
clone_size: many
cdr3_aa: CASSQSDTYEQYF
cdr3_nt: TGTGCCAGCAGCCAATCGGACACCTACGAGCAGTACTTC

d_call: NA
cdr3_length: 16
j_call: TRBJ2-2
v_call: TRBV5-1
clone_size: many
cdr3_aa: CASSLRVTGGTGELFF
cdr3_nt: TGCGCCAGCAGCTTAAGGGTGACAGGTGGAACCGGGGAGCTGTTTTTT

d_call: NA
cdr3_length: 15
j_call: TRBJ2-3
v_call: TRBV5-1
clone_size: NA
cdr3_aa: CASSPQTGTTDTQYF
cdr3_nt: TGCGCCAGCAGCCCCCAAACAGGAACCACAGATACGCAGTATTTT

d_call: NA
cdr3_length: 16
j_call: TRBJ2-1
v_call: TRBV6-2/TRBV6-3
clone_size: medium-sized
cdr3_aa: CASSYSMVGQNHEQFF
cdr3_nt: TGTGCCAGCAGTTACTCGATGGTGGGCCAGAACCATGAGCAGTTCTTC

d_call: TRBD1
cdr3_length: 15
j_call: TRBJ2-2
v_call: TRBV5-4
clone_size: many
cdr3_aa: CASSWTGGYTGELFF
cdr3_nt: TGTGCCAGCAGCTGGACAGGGGGCTACACCGGGGAGCTGTTTTTT

d_call: TRBD2
cdr3_length: 13
j_call: TRBJ2-1
v_call: TRBV30
clone_size: medium-sized
cdr3_aa: CAWSVRGGSEQFF
cdr3_nt: TGTGCCTGGAGTGTACGGGGAGGGAGCGAGCAGTTCTTC

d_call: NA
cdr3_length: 14
j_call: TRBJ2-3
v_call: TRBV6-5
clone_size: many
cdr3_aa: CASSKGQYTDTQYF
cdr3_nt: TGTGCCAGCAGTAAAGGACAATACACAGATACGCAGTATTTT

d_call: NA
cdr3_length: 12
j_call: TRBJ2-3
v_call: TRBV27
clone_size: many
cdr3_aa: CASSLGGKTQYF
cdr3_nt: TGTGCCAGCAGTCTAGGCGGGAAGACGCAGTATTTT

d_call: NA
cdr3_length: 13
j_call: TRBJ1-2
v_call: TRBV20-1
clone_size: many
cdr3_aa: CSAPAGQIYGYTF
cdr3_nt: TGCAGTGCCCCAGCCGGACAGATCTATGGCTACACCTTC

d_call: TRBD1
cdr3_length: 15
j_call: TRBJ2-2
v_call: TRBV9
clone_size: many
cdr3_aa: CASSGTRGSTGELFF
cdr3_nt: TGTGCCAGCAGCGGGACCAGGGGGTCGACCGGGGAGCTGTTTTTT

d_call: TRBD1
cdr3_length: 16
j_call: TRBJ1-2
v_call: TRBV27
clone_size: many
cdr3_aa: CASSSAGTGGRYGYTF
cdr3_nt: TGTGCCAGCAGCTCCGCCGGGACAGGGGGCCGGTATGGCTACACCTTC

d_call: NA
cdr3_length: 19
j_call: TRBJ2-5
v_call: TRBV12-3/TRBV12-4
clone_size: many
cdr3_aa: CASSRRADRTGTRGETQYF
cdr3_nt: TGTGCCAGCAGTCGTAGGGCGGACAGGACCGGGACTAGAGGGGAGACCCAGTACTTC

d_call: NA
cdr3_length: 13
j_call: TRBJ1-5
v_call: TRBV6-2/TRBV6-3
clone_size: NA
cdr3_aa: CASSYRENQPQHF
cdr3_nt: TGTGCCAGCAGTTACAGGGAGAATCAGCCCCAGCATTTT

d_call: TRBD2
cdr3_length: 14
j_call: TRBJ2-3
v_call: TRBV20-1
clone_size: NA
cdr3_aa: CRASGRVTTDTQYF
cdr3_nt: TGCAGGGCTAGCGGGAGAGTGACGACAGATACGCAGTATTTT

d_call: NA
cdr3_length: 14
j_call: TRBJ2-3
v_call: TRBV7-6
clone_size: few
cdr3_aa: CASTLGPSTDTQYF
cdr3_nt: TGTGCCAGCACCCTAGGCCCCAGCACAGATACGCAGTATTTT

d_call: NA
cdr3_length: 14
j_call: TRBJ1-2
v_call: TRBV12-3/TRBV12-4
clone_size: NA
cdr3_aa: CASSLARTAAGYTF
cdr3_nt: TGTGCCAGCAGTTTAGCGCGGACAGCGGCTGGCTACACCTTC

d_call: NA
cdr3_length: 13
j_call: TRBJ2-1
v_call: TRBV10-3
clone_size: many
cdr3_aa: CAISDEGYNEQFF
cdr3_nt: TGTGCCATCAGTGATGAGGGCTACAATGAGCAGTTCTTC

d_call: NA
cdr3_length: 15
j_call: TRBJ1-2
v_call: TRBV7-2
clone_size: few
cdr3_aa: CASSLDRQANYGYTF
cdr3_nt: TGTGCCAGCAGCTTAGACAGACAAGCTAACTATGGCTACACCTTC

d_call: NA
cdr3_length: 14
j_call: TRBJ2-3
v_call: TRBV6-5
clone_size: many
cdr3_aa: CASSRGSRTDTQYF
cdr3_nt: TGTGCCAGCAGTCGAGGGAGTCGTACAGATACGCAGTATTTT

d_call: NA
cdr3_length: 13
j_call: TRBJ1-1
v_call: TRBV27
clone_size: NA
cdr3_aa: CASSLGRATEAFF
cdr3_nt: TGTGCCAGCAGTTTAGGCCGGGCCACTGAAGCTTTCTTT

d_call: TRBD2
cdr3_length: 16
j_call: TRBJ2-1
v_call: TRBV6-1
clone_size: many
cdr3_aa: CASSEFLAGNYNEQFF
cdr3_nt: TGTGCCAGCAGTGAATTCCTAGCGGGGAACTACAATGAGCAGTTCTTC

d_call: NA
cdr3_length: 11
j_call: TRBJ2-3
v_call: TRBV7-2
clone_size: many
cdr3_aa: CASSGDREQYF
cdr3_nt: TGTGCCAGCAGCGGAGACCGGGAGCAGTATTTT

d_call: TRBD1
cdr3_length: 13
j_call: TRBJ1-2
v_call: TRBV6-6
clone_size: medium-sized
cdr3_aa: CASSQAGGGGYTF
cdr3_nt: TGTGCCAGCAGCCAGGCAGGGGGCGGTGGCTACACCTTC

d_call: NA
cdr3_length: 16
j_call: TRBJ1-2
v_call: TRBV10-3
clone_size: NA
cdr3_aa: CAISDREHIPFYGYTF
cdr3_nt: TGTGCCATCAGTGACAGGGAGCATATCCCTTTTTATGGCTACACCTTC

d_call: TRBD1
cdr3_length: 15
j_call: TRBJ2-3
v_call: TRBV11-1
clone_size: NA
cdr3_aa: CASSLGGQSTDTQYF
cdr3_nt: TGTGCCAGCAGCTTAGGGGGACAGAGCACAGATACGCAGTATTTT

d_call: NA
cdr3_length: 16
j_call: TRBJ2-3
v_call: TRBV7-9
clone_size: medium-sized
cdr3_aa: CASSLAVFDSTDTQYF
cdr3_nt: TGTGCCAGCAGCTTAGCAGTCTTCGACAGCACAGATACGCAGTATTTT

d_call: NA
cdr3_length: 13
j_call: TRBJ1-1
v_call: TRBV6-1
clone_size: NA
cdr3_aa: CASSANRDAEAFF
cdr3_nt: TGTGCCAGCAGTGCTAACAGGGACGCTGAAGCTTTCTTT

d_call: NA
cdr3_length: 14
j_call: TRBJ2-5
v_call: TRBV5-8
clone_size: once
cdr3_aa: CASSFLTAEETQYF
cdr3_nt: TGTGCCAGCAGCTTTCTGACAGCCGAAGAGACCCAGTACTTC

d_call: NA
cdr3_length: 15
j_call: TRBJ1-1
v_call: TRBV7-3
clone_size: few
cdr3_aa: CASSLRGLWDTEAFF
cdr3_nt: TGTGCCAGCAGCTTAAGGGGGCTATGGGACACTGAAGCTTTCTTT

d_call: NA
cdr3_length: 12
j_call: TRBJ1-5
v_call: TRBV28
clone_size: many
cdr3_aa: CAGGRANQPQHF
cdr3_nt: TGTGCCGGGGGGAGGGCCAATCAGCCCCAGCATTTT

d_call: NA
cdr3_length: 14
j_call: TRBJ2-7
v_call: TRBV6-5
clone_size: few
cdr3_aa: CASSSTVKIYEQYF
cdr3_nt: TGTGCCAGCAGTTCCACCGTTAAAATCTACGAGCAGTACTTC

d_call: NA
cdr3_length: 11
j_call: TRBJ1-1
v_call: TRBV20-1
clone_size: many
cdr3_aa: CSYPRGTEAFF
cdr3_nt: TGCAGTTATCCACGGGGTACTGAAGCTTTCTTT

d_call: NA
cdr3_length: 13
j_call: TRBJ1-2
v_call: TRBV7-2
clone_size: medium-sized
cdr3_aa: CASTGQGNYGYTF
cdr3_nt: TGTGCCAGCACCGGGCAGGGTAACTATGGCTACACCTTC

d_call: NA
cdr3_length: 18
j_call: TRBJ2-1
v_call: TRBV27
clone_size: few
cdr3_aa: CASSLIRGVRGVGDEQFF
cdr3_nt: TGTGCCAGCAGTTTAATCAGGGGGGTCAGGGGTGTTGGGGATGAGCAGTTCTTC

d_call: NA
cdr3_length: 12
j_call: TRBJ1-2
v_call: TRBV19
clone_size: many
cdr3_aa: CASSPPGEGYTF
cdr3_nt: TGTGCCAGTAGTCCTCCGGGGGAGGGCTACACCTTC

d_call: NA
cdr3_length: 16
j_call: TRBJ2-3
v_call: TRBV7-2
clone_size: large
cdr3_aa: CASSSWTGGGTDTQYF
cdr3_nt: TGTGCCAGCAGCTCGTGGACGGGCGGGGGCACAGATACGCAGTATTTT

d_call: NA
cdr3_length: 13
j_call: TRBJ1-2
v_call: TRBV3-1
clone_size: many
cdr3_aa: CASSQVRGYGYTF
cdr3_nt: TGTGCCAGCAGCCAAGTCAGGGGCTATGGCTACACCTTC

d_call: NA
cdr3_length: 14
j_call: TRBJ2-1
v_call: TRBV4-3
clone_size: medium-sized
cdr3_aa: CASSQDTSPNEQFF
cdr3_nt: TGCGCCAGCAGCCAAGATACTAGCCCCAATGAGCAGTTCTTC

d_call: TRBD2
cdr3_length: 16
j_call: TRBJ2-4
v_call: TRBV2
clone_size: many
cdr3_aa: CASNEGLKAGRNIQYF
cdr3_nt: TGTGCCAGCAACGAAGGGTTGAAAGCGGGGAGGAACATTCAGTACTTC

d_call: NA
cdr3_length: 13
j_call: TRBJ1-2
v_call: TRBV29-1
clone_size: medium-sized
cdr3_aa: CSGLTGETYGYTF
cdr3_nt: TGCAGCGGACTGACAGGCGAGACCTATGGCTACACCTTC

d_call: TRBD1
cdr3_length: 13
j_call: TRBJ1-1
v_call: TRBV27
clone_size: many
cdr3_aa: CASKYRGPTEAFF
cdr3_nt: TGTGCCAGCAAATACAGGGGGCCGACTGAAGCTTTCTTT

d_call: NA
cdr3_length: 18
j_call: TRBJ2-2
v_call: TRBV7-6
clone_size: many
cdr3_aa: CASSFTTVQGSNTGELFF
cdr3_nt: TGTGCCAGCAGCTTCACAACGGTTCAGGGCTCGAACACCGGGGAGCTGTTTTTT

d_call: TRBD1
cdr3_length: 14
j_call: TRBJ2-7
v_call: TRBV7-2
clone_size: medium-sized
cdr3_aa: CASSPMTGRYEQYF
cdr3_nt: TGTGCCAGCAGCCCTATGACAGGGCGCTACGAGCAGTACTTC

d_call: NA
cdr3_length: 15
j_call: TRBJ1-2
v_call: TRBV6-5
clone_size: many
cdr3_aa: CASNSQGGGNYGYTF
cdr3_nt: TGTGCCAGCAACTCACAGGGAGGGGGAAACTATGGCTACACCTTC